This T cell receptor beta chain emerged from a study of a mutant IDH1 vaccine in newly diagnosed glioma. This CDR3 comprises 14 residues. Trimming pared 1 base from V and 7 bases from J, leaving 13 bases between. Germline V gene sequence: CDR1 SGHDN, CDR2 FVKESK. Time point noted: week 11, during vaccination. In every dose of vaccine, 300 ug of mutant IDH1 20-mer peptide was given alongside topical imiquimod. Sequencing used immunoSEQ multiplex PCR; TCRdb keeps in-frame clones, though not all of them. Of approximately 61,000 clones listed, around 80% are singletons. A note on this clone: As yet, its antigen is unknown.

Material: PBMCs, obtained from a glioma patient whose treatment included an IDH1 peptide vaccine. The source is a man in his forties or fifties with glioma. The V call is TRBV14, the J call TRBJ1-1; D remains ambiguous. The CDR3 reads CASSQVYGRDEAFF. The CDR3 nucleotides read TGTGCCAGCAGCCAAGTATATGGGCGGGATGAAGCTTTCTTT.